The 24 T cell receptor beta chains given below trace back to one sample, sequenced in a study of T cell responses to AZD1222 COVID-19 vaccine. Sequenced by immunoSEQ multiplex PCR; TCRdb stores in-frame clones only, minus some. The table lists some 120,000 clones, 80% to 95% of them singletons. The sequencing here drew on peripheral blood, taken 28 days after the second dose of the MenACWY control vaccine. Source of these receptors: an adult who received the MenACWY meningococcal vaccine as a control.

J is TRBJ2-1 and V is TRBV6-1; D call uncertain. Per the germline V gene, CDR1 is MNHNS and CDR2 is SASEGT. V lost 3 bases and J 5 bases, leaving 8 bases between the germline ends. The CDR3 is made up of 13 amino acids. This CDR3 is CASSEGSHNEQFF. The CDR3 coding sequence is TGTGCCAGCAGTGAGGGTAGTCACAATGAGCAGTTCTTC.

The chain joins TRBV19 to TRBJ1-1, with D perhaps matching TRBD1 (6 bases). V was clipped by 7 bases and J by 1 base, with 19 bases between them. This CDR3 region has 16 residues. Germline CDR1 reads LNHDA; CDR2 reads SQIVND (reference sequence). The CDR3 coding sequence is TGTGCCAGTACCCTGGGACGACAGGTACCGAACACTGAAGCTTTCTTT. Translated, it gives CASTLGRQVPNTEAFF.

V gene TRBV24-1 combines with J gene TRBJ2-7; possibly TRBD1 for D (6 bases). Trimming cost V 4 bases and J 0 bases, with 12 bases left between them. CDR3 size: 15 residues. Germline V lookup: CDR1 KGHDR, CDR2 SFDVKD. CDR3 sequence (DNA): TGTGCCACCAGTGACTCCGGGACACCCTCCTACGAGCAGTACTTC. This codes for CATSDSGTPSYEQYF.

V gene TRBV28 combines with J gene TRBJ1-6; 7 nucleotides align to TRBD1. V lost 3 bases, J lost 3 bases, and 8 bases stayed unmatched. The V gene's germline CDR1 is MDHEN and CDR2 SYDVKM. This CDR3 contains 17 residues. The CDR3 DNA reads TGTGCCAGCAGTTTCCGCGGACAGGAAAACTATAATTCACCCCTCCACTTT. Translated: CASSFRGQENYNSPLHF.

This chain uses TRBV4-1 with TRBJ2-5, with 7 positions matching TRBD1. Unmatched junction bases numbered 7, after V lost 4 bases and J lost 2 bases. Germline values: CDR1 MGHRA, CDR2 YSYEKL. The CDR3 is 15 amino acids. This CDR3 is CASSPGQRPQETQYF. Here the CDR3 DNA reads TGCGCCAGCAGCCCGGGACAGCGGCCTCAAGAGACCCAGTACTTC.

Comments on this clone: An end of the junction differs from the germline gene, which may be a read error. The chain's CDR3 is CASSVDRGRGPQHF. The CDR3 nucleotides read TGTGCCAGTAGTGTAGACAGGGGGCGTGGGCCCCAGCATTTT. The rearrangement uses TRBV19 and TRBJ1-5; 10 nucleotides line up with TRBD1. Per germline, CDR1 LNHDA and CDR2 SQIVND (reference sequence). The CDR3 has 14 amino acids.

This chain connects TRBV7-3 to TRBJ2-2; 10 bases are shared with TRBD2. Per the germline V gene, CDR1 is SGHTA and CDR2 is FQGTGA. The CDR3 is made up of 19 amino acids. V shed 5 bases and J 6 bases; nucleotides not matched to a gene: 18. The DNA for the CDR3 is TGTGCCAGCAGCCCCGGTCCCAGCGGGAGGGGCCGGTCGGCCGGGGAGCTGTTTTTT. It translates to CASSPGPSGRGRSAGELFF.

The chain is built from TRBV7-9 and TRBJ2-5; D may be TRBD2 (6 bases). This CDR3 is built from 16 residues. The V and J ends lost 5 bases and 5 bases respectively, with 21 bases between them. Germline V CDR1 and CDR2: SEHNR, FQNEAQ (reference sequence). This CDR3 reads CASSPPPLTSWETQYF. DNA for the CDR3: TGTGCCAGCAGCCCACCACCCCTGACTAGTTGGGAGACCCAGTACTTC.

The chain combines TRBV9 with TRBJ2-7; 8 bases agree with TRBD1. V shed 2 bases and J 5 bases; nucleotides not matched to a gene: 6. There are 14 residues in the CDR3. Germline V CDR1 and CDR2: SGDLS, YYNGEE. CDR3 in DNA: TGTGCCAGCAGCGTCGGACAGGGTCGGCACGAGCAGTACTTC. Its protein is CASSVGQGRHEQYF.

This sequence joins TRBV4-1 and TRBJ1-1, with D possibly matching TRBD1 (6 bases). This CDR3 spans 14 amino acids. Germline CDR1 MGHRA, CDR2 YSYEKL. V lost 4 bases to trimming and J lost 0 bases, with 9 bases between them. CDR3 in amino acids: CASSLGQMNTEAFF. The CDR3 DNA reads as TGCGCCAGCAGCCTTGGACAGATGAACACTGAAGCTTTCTTT.

This chain uses TRBV7-9 with TRBJ2-1, with D perhaps matching TRBD1 (6 bases). Germline V lookup: CDR1 SEHNR, CDR2 FQNEAQ (reference sequence). The CDR3 consists of 14 residues. V was cut by 0 bases and J by 10 bases, with 13 bases left in between. CDR3 region: CASSLAPGDPEQFF. CDR3 nucleotides: TGTGCCAGCAGCTTAGCTCCAGGGGACCCCGAGCAGTTCTTC.

J is TRBJ1-1 and V is TRBV7-9; D unclear. The V gene lost 5 bases and the J gene lost 1 base, with 14 bases spanning the gap. CDR1 and CDR2 from the germline V gene are SEHNR and FQNEAQ (reference sequence). This CDR3 contains 15 residues. CDR3 coding DNA: TGTGCCAGCAGCCCTAGTGGGAGACCGAACACTGAAGCTTTCTTT. Translated: CASSPSGRPNTEAFF.

The rearrangement joins TRBV27 to TRBJ2-3; D is uncertain. The CDR3 runs to 12 residues. Trimming removed 5 bases at V and 5 bases at J, with 8 bases between. CDR1 MNHEY and CDR2 SMNVEV come from the germline V gene (reference sequence). The DNA for the CDR3 is TGTGCCAGCAGTACACCGGGAGATACGCAGTATTTT. Its translation: CASSTPGDTQYF.

The CDR3, as DNA: TGCGCCAGCAGCTGGGGGGACAGGGGACGCACCGGGGAGCTGTTTTTT. Amino acids: CASSWGDRGRTGELFF. V and J are TRBV5-1 and TRBJ2-2, with 10 bases lining up with TRBD1. CDR3 length: 16 amino acids. CDR1 SGHRS and CDR2 YFSETQ come from the germline V gene. The ends lost 3 bases at V and 4 bases at J; junction bases unmatched: 6.

The chain is built from TRBV6-1 and TRBJ2-1; no firm D call. The CDR3 totals 14 residues. Trimming stripped 2 bases from V and 5 bases from J, with 10 bases between. The germline V gene encodes CDR1 MNHNS and CDR2 SASEGT. CDR3 DNA: TGTGCCAGCAGTGAACTAAGCAGCGACAATGAGCAGTTCTTC. As protein: CASSELSSDNEQFF.

The chain links TRBV27 to TRBJ1-4, with a tentative D call TRBD1 (5 bases). V lost 10 bases to trimming and J lost 2 bases, with 20 bases between them. CDR3 length: 16 residues. CDR1 and CDR2 from the germline V gene are MNHEY and SMNVEV (reference sequence). CDR3 nucleotide sequence: TGTGCCACCAAGTGGCGGGCAGGGAGGACTAATGAAAAACTGTTTTTT. Translation gives CATKWRAGRTNEKLFF. Supplemented by reference TRBV27 and TRBJ1-4, the full variable domain reads EAQVTQNPRYLITVTGKKLTVTCSQNMNHEYMSWYRQDPGLGLRQIYYSMNVEVTDKGDVPEGYKVSRKEKRNFPLILESPSPNQTSLYFCATKWRAGRTNEKLFFGSGTQLSVL.

The chain couples TRBV11-2 to TRBJ2-7; 8 nucleotides match TRBD1. The V and J ends lost 5 bases and 1 base, in that order; junction bases with no gene match: 7. CDR1 and CDR2 from the germline V gene are SGHAT and FQNNGV. The CDR3 consists of 15 residues. DNA for the CDR3: TGTGCCAGCAGCCCCCGGACAGGGTCTTCCTACGAGCAGTACGTC. As protein: CASSPRTGSSYEQYV.

The V gene is TRBV14, the J gene TRBJ1-6; D might be TRBD1 (5 bases). The germline CDR1 and CDR2 sequences are SGHDN and FVKESK. Trimming removed 2 bases from V and 9 bases from J, with 8 bases in between. The CDR3 sequence is 13 residues long. The CDR3 is CASSQQGGSPLHF. The DNA for the CDR3 is TGTGCCAGCAGCCAACAGGGCGGTTCACCCCTCCACTTT. The full variable domain, its missing parts supplied by reference TRBV14 and TRBJ1-6, is EAGVTQFPSHSVIEKGQTVTLRCDPISGHDNLYWYRRVMGKEIKFLLHFVKESKQDESGMPNNRFLAERTGGTYSTLKVQPAELEDSGVYFCASSQQGGSPLHFGNGTRLTVT.

V gene TRBV5-4 combines with J gene TRBJ2-3; tentative D call: TRBD2 (6 bases). This CDR3 is built from 15 residues. CDR1 and CDR2 from the germline V gene are SGHNT and YYREEE (reference sequence). Trimming took 2 bases from V and 0 from J, leaving 10 bases between them. This chain's CDR3 is CASSFLAASTDTQYF. The CDR3 DNA is TGTGCCAGCAGCTTTTTAGCGGCCAGCACAGATACGCAGTATTTT.

In its sample, this clone was seen a few times. This chain uses TRBV19 with TRBJ1-5, with a weak D call TRBD1 (5 bases). From germline, CDR1 is LNHDA and CDR2 SQIVND (reference sequence). The V end was cut by 4 bases, the J end by 4 bases, with 11 bases between. The CDR3 extends over 14 amino acids. CDR3 sequence (DNA): TGTGCCAGTAGTACCGGGACGTCGAATCAGCCCCAGCATTTT. Protein sequence: CASSTGTSNQPQHF.

V and J are TRBV29-1 and TRBJ2-3; D gene ambiguous. Germline V lookup: CDR1 SQVTM, CDR2 ANQGSEA. The CDR3 is 12 residues long. V was pared by 4 bases and J by 6 bases, with 11 bases between. The CDR3, as DNA: TGCAGCGTTGGATCTGGGTGGGATACGCAGTATTTT. The encoded protein is CSVGSGWDTQYF.

The chain recombines TRBV11-2 with TRBJ1-2, with D possibly matching TRBD1 (5 bases). V was shortened by 5 bases and J by 0 bases, with 7 bases between the two germline ends. CDR1 SGHAT and CDR2 FQNNGV come from the germline V gene. This CDR3 region has 13 residues. CDR3 bases: TGTGCCAGCAGCGCGACAGCTAACTATGGCTACACCTTC. It yields the protein CASSATANYGYTF.

This chain connects TRBV11-3 to TRBJ2-7; 7 bases match TRBD2. The CDR3 spans 16 residues. The V gene end was trimmed by 2 bases and the J gene end by 1 base; junction bases not matched to a gene: 8. CDR1 is SGHNT, CDR2 YENEEA, per germline. This chain's CDR3 is CASSLKRGEVSYEQYF. In nucleotides, the CDR3 is TGTGCCAGCAGCTTAAAACGGGGGGAGGTGTCCTACGAGCAGTACTTC.

The CDR3 here is CASSPYGQATQYF. The CDR3, as DNA: TGTGCCAGCAGCCCCTATGGGCAGGCTACGCAGTATTTT. The J gene is TRBJ2-3, the V gene TRBV7-2; D remains unclear. The CDR3 sequence is 13 residues long. Trimming shortened V by 5 bases and J by 8 bases, and 14 bases separated the two germline ends. The germline V gene encodes CDR1 SGHTA and CDR2 FQGNSA.